Each of the 8 T cell receptor beta chains below was sequenced from the same sample in a study of blood T cell repertoires in COVID-19 (dated by TCRdb to 2018 to 2020). The method behind the library was the immunoSEQ multiplex PCR assay. The clones in this table, taken by TCRdb from immuneACCESS, are in-frame only. Not every clone is retained; where verified, under half of the shortfall comes from an unresolved V gene, and the cause of the rest is unknown. The sample has about 480,000 clones on record, 85% to 90% of them singletons. The top ten clones comprise 0.8% to 0.9% of the sample. Sequencing was done on a sample of peripheral blood. The receptors shown here come from a man aged 18 to 29 with COVID-19, enrolled during active disease.

The gene calls are TRBV9 and TRBJ1-2; 7 bases fit TRBD1. V trimming: 3 bases; J trimming: 5 bases; junction bases outside the gene matches: 13. Germline loops: CDR1 SGDLS, CDR2 YYNGEE. The CDR3 is made up of 16 amino acids. For the CDR3, the DNA is TGTGCCAGCAGCGCCCATGAGGGGGCTGATGCTTATGGCTACACCTTC. It encodes CASSAHEGADAYGYTF.

The V gene is TRBV2, the J gene TRBJ2-1; TRBD2 matches 11 bases. The length of the CDR3 is 17 residues. Trimming cost V 6 bases and J 5 bases; bases outside gene matches: 12. Germline CDR1 reads SNHLY; CDR2 reads FYNNEI. The DNA of the CDR3 is TGTGCCAGCAGAGCCAGACTAGCGGGGTTTGGGAACAATGAGCAGTTCTTC. This codes for CASRARLAGFGNNEQFF.

The rearrangement uses TRBV30 and TRBJ2-7; D may be TRBD2 (6 bases). CDR3 length: 12 residues. CDR1 and CDR2 (germline): GTSNPN, SVGIG (reference sequence). Trimming removed 5 bases from V and 3 bases from J, with 11 bases in between. The chain's CDR3 is CAWGGSGYEQYF. For the CDR3, the DNA is TGTGCCTGGGGGGGTAGCGGCTACGAGCAGTACTTC. The full variable domain, with the rest looked up from reference TRBV30 and TRBJ2-7, is SQTIHQWPATLVQPVGSPLSLECTVEGTSNPNLYWYRQAAGRGLQLLFYSVGIGQISSEVPQNLSASRPQDRQFILSSKKLLLSDSGFYLCAWGGSGYEQYFGPGTRLTVT.

Here the CDR3 reads CASSSLREGTEAFF. Here the CDR3 DNA reads TGTGCCAGCAGCTCCCTCAGGGAAGGCACTGAAGCTTTCTTT. The V call is TRBV13, the J call TRBJ1-1; D possibly corresponds to TRBD1 (5 bases). V dropped 4 bases and J dropped 4 bases, with 13 bases sitting between them. CDR3 size: 14 residues. The germline gives CDR1 PRHDT, CDR2 FYEKMQ (reference sequence).

V is TRBV5-6 and J is TRBJ1-4; 9 nucleotides agree with TRBD1. There are 15 residues in the CDR3. The V segment lost 2 bases and the J segment 7 bases; nucleotides outside the gene matches: 6. CDR1 is SGHDT, CDR2 YYEEEE, per germline. This chain's CDR3 is CASSFRTGVGEKLFF. The CDR3 DNA reads as TGTGCCAGCAGCTTCCGGACAGGGGTAGGTGAAAAACTGTTTTTT.

The CDR3 DNA is TGTGCCAGTAGTATAGCCCAGGGAGGTCAGCCCCAGCATTTT. Protein sequence: CASSIAQGGQPQHF. This chain uses TRBV19 with TRBJ1-5; TRBD1 might be the D (5 bases). The V end was cut by 1 base, the J end by 6 bases, with 10 bases between. The CDR3 contains 14 residues. Germline assignment: CDR1 LNHDA and CDR2 SQIVND (reference sequence).

The V and J genes are TRBV25-1 and TRBJ2-1; a possible D gene is TRBD2 (6 bases). The CDR3 is made up of 13 amino acids. The germline V and J ends were trimmed by 6 bases and 8 bases, with 14 bases remaining between them. Germline CDR1 reads MGHDK; CDR2 reads SYGVNS. The CDR3 sequence: CASRRQGGDEQFF. CDR3 in DNA: TGTGCCAGCAGGCGGCAGGGCGGGGATGAGCAGTTCTTC.

This clone is a singleton in its sample. It is unclear where the CDR3 begins or ends on the DNA, so no DNA is shown, and the CDR3 is as TCRdb lists it. The rearrangement uses TRBV21-1 and TRBJ1-2. TRBV21-1 is tagged as a pseudogene. The CDR3 totals 13 residues, both ends included. This chain's CDR3 is CASSVARGSGYTF.